The 4 T cell receptor beta chains listed next were all sequenced from one sample in a study of T-cell memory formation after mild COVID-19. TCRdb recomputed calls from the 5' RACE reads with MiXCR, one row per CDR3 protein. The sample has 250,000 or so distinct CDR3 sequences; roughly 10% are singletons. The sequencing sample was made of PBMCs or a T cell subset sorted from them (not recorded which). The receptors come from a man younger than 30 who had mild COVID-19 (a few samples of this study predate the infection). Cell type and time point are not known.

The chain is built from TRBV12-3 or TRBV12-4 and TRBJ2-3; D might be TRBD1 or TRBD2, each matching 7 bases. The CDR3 contains 14 residues. V dropped 5 bases and J dropped 6 bases, with 15 bases sitting between them. DNA of the CDR3: TGTGCCAGCAGTCCAGGGGGGGGCCCCGATACGCAGTATTTT. This codes for CASSPGGGPDTQYF.

This clonotype has a handful of counts. This chain joins TRBV20-1 and TRBJ2-5; the match to TRBD2 covers 14 bases. Germline CDR1 DFQATT, CDR2 SNEGSKA (reference sequence). The V and J ends lost 0 bases and 7 bases, in that order; junction bases with no gene match: 4. This CDR3 spans 15 amino acids. The CDR3 sequence: CSAREGTSGGGTQYF. The CDR3 DNA sequence: TGCAGTGCTAGAGAAGGGACTAGCGGGGGTGGGACCCAGTACTTC.

This clonotype was picked up one time. The rearrangement uses TRBV2 and TRBJ1-2, with unresolved D. The germline V and J ends were trimmed by 6 bases and 6 bases, with 11 bases remaining between them. The CDR3 extends over 12 amino acids. Germline V gene lookup returns CDR1 SNHLY and CDR2 FYNNEI. The CDR3 DNA reads as TGTGCCAGCAGAGAAACGGGTGATGGCTACACCTTC. Protein sequence: CASRETGDGYTF.

This clonotype was counted a few times. J is TRBJ2-7 and V is TRBV6-6; D not certain. Germline-derived CDR1 and CDR2 are MNHNY and SVGAGI (reference sequence). Trimming cost V 6 bases and J 0 bases, with 6 bases left between them. This CDR3 contains 12 residues. The DNA of the CDR3 is TGTGCCAGCAGCGGGCCCTCCTACGAGCAGTACGTC. Its translation is CASSGPSYEQYV.